This T cell receptor (beta chain) was identified in a study of beta chain features in type 1 diabetes. General study results and limits: A greater similarity of naive, central memory and Treg TCRB repertoires was seen among patients than among healthy donors.

This clone was seen more than once but under ten times. The antigen remains unidentified. Between the trimmed V and J ends, which lost 5 bases and 3 bases, there was a span of 10 bases. There are 13 residues in the CDR3. Per the germline V gene, CDR1 is SEHNR and CDR2 is FQNEAQ (reference sequence). The investigators reverse transcribed all of the isolated RNA, so they sequenced expressed TCRB transcripts. Profiled with immunoSEQ multiplex PCR; TCRdb holds only in-frame clones, not every one. The table includes 680,000 or so clones, roughly 15% detected once. Specimen: naive CD4+ T cells from blood. This TCR derives from a man younger than 35 in good health. The V gene is TRBV7-9, the J gene TRBJ1-1; D is possibly TRBD1 (5 bases). The DNA of the CDR3 is TGTGCCAGCAGCCGCGGCAGGGACACTGAAGCTTTCTTT. As protein: CASSRGRDTEAFF.